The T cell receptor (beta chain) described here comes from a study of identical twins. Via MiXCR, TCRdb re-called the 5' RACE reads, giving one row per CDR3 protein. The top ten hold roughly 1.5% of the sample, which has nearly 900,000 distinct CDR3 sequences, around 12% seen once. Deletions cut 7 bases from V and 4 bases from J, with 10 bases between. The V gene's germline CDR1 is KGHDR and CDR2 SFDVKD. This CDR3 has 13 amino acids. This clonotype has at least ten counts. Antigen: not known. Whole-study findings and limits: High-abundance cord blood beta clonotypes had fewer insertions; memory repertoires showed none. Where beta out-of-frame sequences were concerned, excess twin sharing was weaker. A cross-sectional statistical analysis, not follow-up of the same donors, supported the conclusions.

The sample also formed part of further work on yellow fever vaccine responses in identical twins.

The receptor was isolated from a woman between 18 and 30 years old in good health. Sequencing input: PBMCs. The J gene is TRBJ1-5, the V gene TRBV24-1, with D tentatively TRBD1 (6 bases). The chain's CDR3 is CATRGGGNQPQHF. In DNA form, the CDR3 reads TGTGCCACCAGGGGGGGCGGAAATCAGCCCCAGCATTTT.